Listed here are 21 T cell receptor beta chains from one sample, sequenced in a study of blood T cell repertoires in COVID-19. Only in-frame clones appear in the TCRdb table, and some are missing; sequencing was by immunoSEQ multiplex PCR. The table lists approximately 79,000 clones, over 80% of them singletons. The material sequenced was peripheral blood. These receptor sequences come from a man aged 50 to 59 with COVID-19, enrolled during active disease.

The chain carries TRBV6-2 or TRBV6-3 and TRBJ2-1, with D unresolved. The CDR3 totals 14 residues. Germline V gene sequence: CDR1 MNHEY, CDR2 SVGEGT. The V and J ends lost 5 bases and 7 bases respectively, with 15 bases between them. CDR3: CASSLESTRNEQFF. In DNA, the CDR3 is TGTGCCAGCAGTCTCGAATCTACCCGAAATGAGCAGTTCTTC.

The V and J genes are TRBV7-2 and TRBJ1-5; D might be TRBD1 (5 bases). The CDR3 is 15 amino acids. Per the germline V gene, CDR1 is SGHTA and CDR2 is FQGNSA. Trimming removed 5 bases at V and 2 bases at J, with 13 bases between. Here the CDR3 reads CASSRVWGGNQPQHF. In DNA form, the CDR3 reads TGTGCCAGCAGCCGTGTTTGGGGCGGCAATCAGCCCCAGCATTTT.

The V and J genes are TRBV3-1 (or the pseudogene TRBV3-2) and TRBJ2-4, with D possibly TRBD2 on 6 matching bases. This CDR3 has 16 amino acids. Germline V CDR1 and CDR2: LGHDT, YNNKEL (reference sequence). Between the trimmed V and J ends, which lost 4 bases and 0 bases, there was a span of 13 bases. CDR3 in DNA: TGTGCCAGCAGCCCGATTACTAGCCCAGCCAAAAACATTCAGTACTTC. This gives the protein CASSPITSPAKNIQYF.

This clone has more than one count but fewer than ten. The chain couples TRBV18 to TRBJ2-1; D is undetermined. Trimming left V 0 bases short and J 6 bases short, with 6 bases between. The CDR3 is 13 residues long. Germline V gene lookup returns CDR1 KGHSH and CDR2 LQKENI. The CDR3 reads CASSPPAGNEQFF. The CDR3 DNA reads TGTGCCAGCTCACCACCCGCAGGCAATGAGCAGTTCTTC.

This chain connects TRBV6-5 to TRBJ1-1; possible D gene TRBD1, 5 bases. The CDR3 loop spans 14 amino acids. Looked up from germline, CDR1 is MNHEY and CDR2 is SVGAGI. Trimming stripped 4 bases from V and 3 bases from J, with 12 bases between. The CDR3 DNA reads as TGTGCCAGCAGTTTCCAGGGTCTGGACACTGAAGCTTTCTTT. Its translation: CASSFQGLDTEAFF.

CDR3 in DNA: TGTGCCAGCAGCTTACTCGGGACAGAATCCTACGAGCAGTACTTC. This encodes CASSLLGTESYEQYF. The chain combines TRBV5-6 with TRBJ2-7; the match to TRBD1 covers 7 bases. This CDR3 is built from 15 residues. V shed 2 bases, J shed 1 base, and the junction held 6 bases outside the gene matches. Germline V lookup: CDR1 SGHDT, CDR2 YYEEEE.

The rearrangement uses TRBV27 and TRBJ2-3; 8 nucleotides line up with TRBD2. This CDR3 spans 15 amino acids. J gave up 3 bases and V 4 bases, and 6 bases lay outside the gene matches. The V gene's germline CDR1 is MNHEY and CDR2 SMNVEV (reference sequence). The CDR3 sequence is CASSSLAGSTDTQYF. The CDR3 DNA sequence: TGTGCCAGCAGTTCTCTAGCGGGTAGTACAGATACGCAGTATTTT.

The chain recombines TRBV19 with TRBJ1-5; a weak D match, TRBD1 (5 bases). Per the germline V gene, CDR1 is LNHDA and CDR2 is SQIVND (reference sequence). V was trimmed by 10 bases and J by 3 bases, leaving 19 bases between them. The CDR3 sequence is 15 residues long. CDR3 sequence (DNA): TGTGCCACAAGTACGGGGGGGTATCCCAATCAGCCCCAGCATTTT. Translated: CATSTGGYPNQPQHF. Combining the CDR3 with reference TRBV19 and TRBJ1-5 gives the whole variable domain DGGITQSPKYLFRKEGQNVTLSCEQNLNHDAMYWYRQDPGQGLRLIYYSQIVNDFQKGDIAEGYSVSREKKESFPLTVTSAQKNPTAFYLCATSTGGYPNQPQHFGDGTRLSIL.

The chain combines TRBV6-1 with TRBJ2-3, with TRBD1 as a possible D gene (5 bases). CDR3 size: 14 residues. Germline lookup yields CDR1 MNHNS and CDR2 SASEGT. V lost 1 base, J lost 7 bases, and 12 bases lay in between. The CDR3 sequence: CASSEDRQTHTQYF. CDR3 coding DNA: TGTGCCAGCAGTGAAGACCGACAGACCCATACGCAGTATTTT.

This rearrangement joins TRBV6-5 to TRBJ1-2; weak D call: TRBD1 (5 bases). Germline-derived CDR1 and CDR2 are MNHEY and SVGAGI. V shed 4 bases and J shed 7 bases, with 19 bases lying between them. This CDR3 contains 15 residues. The CDR3 sequence is CASSLGRQKGGGYTF. The CDR3 DNA follows: TGTGCCAGCAGTTTGGGGCGGCAGAAGGGAGGTGGCTACACCTTC.

The chain has TRBV9 and TRBJ2-3; D is possibly TRBD2 (5 bases). V lost 2 bases and J lost 5, with 9 bases in between. From germline, CDR1 is SGDLS and CDR2 YYNGEE. CDR3 size: 13 residues. CDR3 loop: CASSVGLLDTQYF. The CDR3 region has the DNA TGTGCCAGCAGCGTTGGACTCCTAGATACGCAGTATTTT.

The chain has TRBV6-4 and TRBJ2-5; D is ambiguous. Germline assignment: CDR1 MRHNA and CDR2 SNTAGT. Trimming cost V 5 bases and J 7 bases, with 17 bases left between them. This CDR3 is built from 14 residues. The CDR3 sequence is CASSKVGPVGTQYF. In DNA, the CDR3 is TGTGCCAGCAGTAAGGTGGGCCCAGTTGGGACCCAGTACTTC.

The rearrangement uses TRBV6-5 and TRBJ1-1; TRBD1 matches 7 bases. Trimming removed 6 bases from V and 3 bases from J; junction bases left unmatched: 4. Per germline, CDR1 MNHEY and CDR2 SVGAGI. The CDR3 covers 13 residues. The CDR3 DNA sequence: TGTGCCAGCAGAGCCGGGACAGACACTGAAGCTTTCTTT. Protein product: CASRAGTDTEAFF.

CDR3 sequence reads: CASSLFRQGAQPQHF. Here the CDR3 DNA reads TGTGCCAGCAGCTTATTTCGACAGGGGGCTCAGCCCCAGCATTTT. The chain combines TRBV7-8 with TRBJ1-5; 10 bases match TRBD1. Germline V gene sequence: CDR1 SGHVS, CDR2 FQNEAQ. The CDR3 has 15 residues. Trimming took 2 bases from V and 6 from J; bases not matched to a gene: 4.

V gene TRBV21-1 combines with J gene TRBJ2-7; whether TRBD2, the table's D call, matches the DNA was not checked. TRBV21-1 counts as a pseudogene. The CDR3 length is 17 residues. The CDR3, as DNA: TGTGCCAGCAGCAAAACCCCGGGAGGCGGGGGAGGCTACGAGCAGTACTTC. Encoded protein: CASSKTPGGGGGYEQYF.

This clone was found once. The J gene is TRBJ2-3, the V gene TRBV11-3; 8 nucleotides align to TRBD1. The CDR3 contains 15 residues. V was pared by 6 bases and J by 4 bases, with 9 bases of the junction left unmatched. Germline V gene sequence: CDR1 SGHNT, CDR2 YENEEA. CDR3: CASSQRTGSADTQYF. Written as DNA, the CDR3 is TGTGCCAGCAGTCAGAGGACAGGGAGCGCAGATACGCAGTATTTT.

CDR3 residues: CASTGTDRPEAFF. CDR3 in DNA: TGTGCCAGCACCGGGACTGACCGCCCTGAAGCTTTCTTT. The chain combines TRBV11-3 with TRBJ1-1; D is perhaps TRBD1 (5 bases). Trimming took off 7 bases at V and 6 bases at J, with 15 bases between the two ends. In germline, CDR1 is SGHNT, CDR2 YENEEA. The CDR3 is 13 residues long.

The rearrangement joins TRBV9 to TRBJ1-3, with D possibly being TRBD1 (6 bases). The ends were cut back, 5 bases at V and 0 bases at J, with 6 bases in the middle. Germline V CDR1 and CDR2: SGDLS, YYNGEE. The length of the CDR3 is 13 residues. The CDR3 nucleotides read TGTGCCAGCAGAGGGGGCTCTGGAAACACCATATATTTT. This encodes CASRGGSGNTIYF.

The chain combines TRBV15 with TRBJ2-5; D may be TRBD1 (5 bases). The CDR3 covers 17 residues. Germline V gene sequence: CDR1 LNHNV, CDR2 YYDKDF (reference sequence). Trimming removed 0 bases at V and 4 bases at J, with 18 bases between. The CDR3 loop reads CATSRDKAQGRGETQYF. DNA of the CDR3: TGTGCCACCAGCAGAGATAAAGCGCAGGGAAGGGGAGAGACCCAGTACTTC.

This clone appeared a single time. The chain combines TRBV19 with TRBJ2-2; a weak D match, TRBD2 (6 bases). Germline V CDR1 and CDR2: LNHDA, SQIVND (reference sequence). Trimming pared 3 bases from V and 0 bases from J, leaving 20 bases between. CDR3 size: 19 residues. The CDR3 nucleotides are TGTGCCAGTAGTATTCTCGTCGGGCTAGCGAGGGCGAACACCGGGGAGCTGTTTTTT. Translated, it gives CASSILVGLARANTGELFF.

The chain links TRBV19 to TRBJ2-2; D perhaps matches TRBD1 (8 bases). Trimming pared 4 bases from V and 6 bases from J, leaving 15 bases between. This CDR3 is 15 amino acids long. Per the germline V gene, CDR1 is LNHDA and CDR2 is SQIVND (reference sequence). CDR3 nucleotide sequence: TGTGCCAGTAGTACGCGACAGGGGAGGGCCGGGGAGCTGTTTTTT. Translated: CASSTRQGRAGELFF.